This TCR beta chain emerged from a study of monozygotic twins with cystic fibrosis. The method was immunoSEQ multiplex PCR; TCRdb's version includes in-frame clones alone and lacks a portion of them. The sample has some 35,000 clones, just over 65% seen once. The CDR3 consists of 13 residues. V was cut by 9 bases and J by 0 bases, with 10 bases left in between. The V gene's germline CDR1 is SNHLY and CDR2 FYNNEI. For this clone: What it recognizes is unknown.

Study-wide results and caveats: In 13 of 16 pairs, V gene usage was closest to the co-twin's. Clonality was generally low (median roughly 0.01), higher in the most severe patients. Unrelated CF individuals shared fewer identical clonotypes than monozygotic CF twins.

V usage is TRBV2 and J usage is TRBJ2-3; D possibly corresponds to TRBD1 (5 bases). This TCR was recovered from a girl aged 10 to 17 with cystic fibrosis. The sequenced material came from blood. CDR3 DNA: TGTGCCAGTATAGGGGATAGCACAGATACGCAGTATTTT. Translated, it gives CASIGDSTDTQYF.